Listed below are T cell receptor beta chains from one sample, sequenced in a study of CD8+ T cells in alopecia areata. Clones were read by immunoSEQ multiplex PCR, and TCRdb kept only the in-frame ones, dropping some. Of 150,000 to 200,000 clones in the sample, roughly 60% were seen once. The specimen comprised CD4+ T cells sorted from blood, sampled at week 24, from a patient treated with tofacitinib. These receptors were taken from a human donor with alopecia areata. Both conserved end residues are part of each CDR3. The D gene is left open where the match is weak. Only some rows state a clone size, as once, few, many or a class for expanded clones.

v_call: TRBV7-2
cdr3_length: 19
d_call: TRBD2
j_call: TRBJ2-1
clone_size: .
cdr3_aa: CASSPISSYLAGGRNEQFF
cdr3_nt: TGTGCCAGCAGCCCTATAAGTTCCTATCTAGCGGGGGGTAGGAATGAGCAGTTCTTC

v_call: TRBV29-1
cdr3_length: 13
d_call: TRBD2
j_call: TRBJ2-1
clone_size: .
cdr3_aa: CSGIAGSYNEQFF
cdr3_nt: TGCAGCGGTATAGCGGGCTCCTACAATGAGCAGTTCTTC

v_call: TRBV29-1
cdr3_length: 10
d_call: .
j_call: TRBJ1-1
clone_size: once
cdr3_aa: CSAGGTEAFF
cdr3_nt: TGCAGCGCCGGGGGGACTGAAGCTTTCTTT

v_call: TRBV29-1
cdr3_length: 15
d_call: .
j_call: TRBJ2-1
clone_size: few
cdr3_aa: CSVGGRRSSYNEQFF
cdr3_nt: TGCAGCGTTGGTGGCAGGCGGAGCTCCTACAATGAGCAGTTCTTC

v_call: TRBV2
cdr3_length: 12
d_call: .
j_call: TRBJ2-7
clone_size: .
cdr3_aa: CASSEESYEQYF
cdr3_nt: TGTGCCAGCAGTGAGGAGAGCTACGAGCAGTACTTC

v_call: TRBV15
cdr3_length: 15
d_call: TRBD1
j_call: TRBJ2-7
clone_size: .
cdr3_aa: CATSRGQGSSYEQYF
cdr3_nt: TGTGCCACCAGCAGGGGACAGGGGAGCTCCTACGAGCAGTACTTC

v_call: TRBV27
cdr3_length: 18
d_call: TRBD2
j_call: TRBJ2-1
clone_size: .
cdr3_aa: CASSARLAGGRSYNEQFF
cdr3_nt: TGTGCCAGCAGTGCCCGACTAGCGGGGGGGCGTTCCTACAATGAGCAGTTCTTC

v_call: TRBV30
cdr3_length: 11
d_call: TRBD1
j_call: TRBJ1-1
clone_size: .
cdr3_aa: CASRGFAEAFF
cdr3_nt: TGTGCCTCCAGGGGGTTTGCTGAAGCTTTCTTT

v_call: TRBV7-2
cdr3_length: 15
d_call: TRBD2
j_call: TRBJ2-1
clone_size: .
cdr3_aa: CASSLSGTSYNEQFF
cdr3_nt: TGTGCCAGCAGCCTTAGCGGGACCTCCTACAATGAGCAGTTCTTC

v_call: TRBV2
cdr3_length: 13
d_call: TRBD1
j_call: TRBJ1-6
clone_size: .
cdr3_aa: CASREGANSPLHF
cdr3_nt: TGTGCCAGCAGAGAGGGGGCTAATTCACCCCTCCACTTT

v_call: TRBV30
cdr3_length: 14
d_call: TRBD1
j_call: TRBJ1-6
clone_size: .
cdr3_aa: CAWYRDRNNSPLHF
cdr3_nt: TGTGCCTGGTACCGGGACAGGAATAATTCACCCCTCCACTTT

v_call: TRBV29-1
cdr3_length: 11
d_call: .
j_call: TRBJ2-3
clone_size: .
cdr3_aa: CSVDYTDTQYF
cdr3_nt: TGCAGCGTTGATTATACAGATACGCAGTATTTT

v_call: TRBV9
cdr3_length: 14
d_call: .
j_call: TRBJ1-5
clone_size: .
cdr3_aa: CASSVGASNQPQHF
cdr3_nt: TGTGCCAGCAGCGTAGGGGCTAGCAATCAGCCCCAGCATTTT

v_call: TRBV18
cdr3_length: 12
d_call: .
j_call: TRBJ2-5
clone_size: many
cdr3_aa: CASSPRRETQYF
cdr3_nt: TGTGCCAGCTCACCAAGGAGAGAGACCCAGTACTTC

v_call: TRBV7-8
cdr3_length: 13
d_call: .
j_call: TRBJ2-7
clone_size: .
cdr3_aa: CASSLVGGYGQYF
cdr3_nt: TGTGCCAGCAGCTTAGTTGGCGGATATGGGCAGTACTTC

v_call: TRBV6-5
cdr3_length: 14
d_call: TRBD1
j_call: TRBJ1-5
clone_size: few
cdr3_aa: CASRGTGVNQPQHF
cdr3_nt: TGTGCCAGCAGAGGCACAGGGGTCAATCAGCCCCAGCATTTT

v_call: TRBV25-1
cdr3_length: 13
d_call: .
j_call: TRBJ1-1
clone_size: .
cdr3_aa: CASSSGARTEAFF
cdr3_nt: TGTGCCAGCAGCTCGGGGGCGCGAACTGAAGCTTTCTTT

v_call: TRBV15
cdr3_length: 21
d_call: .
j_call: TRBJ2-2
clone_size: few
cdr3_aa: CATSSFLGLGRPGAGTGELFF
cdr3_nt: TGTGCCACCAGCAGTTTTCTCGGACTCGGGCGGCCAGGGGCTGGTACCGGGGAGCTGTTTTTT

v_call: TRBV4-2
cdr3_length: 14
d_call: .
j_call: TRBJ1-2
clone_size: .
cdr3_aa: CASSQDGTVYGYTF
cdr3_nt: TGTGCCAGCAGCCAAGATGGGACCGTATATGGCTACACCTTC

v_call: TRBV28
cdr3_length: 12
d_call: .
j_call: TRBJ2-5
clone_size: .
cdr3_aa: CASSSTDMAQYF
cdr3_nt: TGTGCCAGCAGTTCGACGGATATGGCCCAGTACTTC

v_call: TRBV6-5
cdr3_length: 15
d_call: TRBD2
j_call: TRBJ2-2
clone_size: few
cdr3_aa: CASSATSGGTGELFF
cdr3_nt: TGTGCCAGCAGCGCGACTAGCGGGGGAACCGGGGAGCTGTTTTTT

v_call: TRBV28
cdr3_length: 15
d_call: .
j_call: TRBJ1-5
clone_size: few
cdr3_aa: CASSLYHSGVQPQHF
cdr3_nt: TGTGCCAGCAGTTTATACCATTCAGGGGTACAGCCCCAGCATTTT

v_call: TRBV5-8
cdr3_length: 15
d_call: .
j_call: TRBJ1-2
clone_size: few
cdr3_aa: CASSLDHSPNYGYTF
cdr3_nt: TGTGCCAGCAGCTTGGATCACAGTCCCAACTATGGCTACACCTTC

v_call: TRBV6-5
cdr3_length: 16
d_call: TRBD1
j_call: TRBJ1-2
clone_size: .
cdr3_aa: CASSYSGAGTGYGYTF
cdr3_nt: TGTGCCAGCAGTTACTCGGGGGCCGGGACAGGCTATGGCTACACCTTC

v_call: TRBV10-2
cdr3_length: 14
d_call: .
j_call: TRBJ2-2
clone_size: few
cdr3_aa: CASSESRGVGELFF
cdr3_nt: TGCGCCAGCAGTGAGTCGAGAGGGGTCGGGGAGCTGTTTTTT

v_call: TRBV5-6
cdr3_length: 13
d_call: TRBD1
j_call: TRBJ1-2
clone_size: .
cdr3_aa: CASNHRGGYGYTF
cdr3_nt: TGTGCCAGCAACCACAGGGGAGGCTATGGCTACACCTTC

v_call: TRBV4-2
cdr3_length: 14
d_call: .
j_call: TRBJ1-1
clone_size: .
cdr3_aa: CASSPLEGNTEAFF
cdr3_nt: TGTGCCAGCAGCCCTTTAGAAGGGAACACTGAAGCTTTCTTT

v_call: TRBV9
cdr3_length: 16
d_call: .
j_call: TRBJ2-2
clone_size: many
cdr3_aa: CATSMGPNANTGELFF
cdr3_nt: TGTGCCACCTCCATGGGCCCTAACGCGAACACCGGGGAGCTGTTTTTT

v_call: TRBV7-2
cdr3_length: 17
d_call: .
j_call: TRBJ2-6
clone_size: .
cdr3_aa: CASSLAVRAPGANVLTF
cdr3_nt: TGTGCCAGCAGCTTAGCGGTCAGGGCCCCTGGGGCCAACGTCCTGACTTTC

v_call: TRBV10-3
cdr3_length: 13
d_call: TRBD1
j_call: TRBJ2-1
clone_size: .
cdr3_aa: CAIRAGTVDEQFF
cdr3_nt: TGTGCCATCAGGGCCGGGACAGTCGATGAGCAGTTCTTC

v_call: TRBV4-3
cdr3_length: 14
d_call: .
j_call: TRBJ1-1
clone_size: .
cdr3_aa: CASSQSDLRREAFF
cdr3_nt: TGCGCCAGCAGCCAATCAGACCTCCGCAGGGAAGCTTTCTTT

v_call: TRBV4-3
cdr3_length: 14
d_call: .
j_call: TRBJ1-5
clone_size: .
cdr3_aa: CASSQGGRDQPQHF
cdr3_nt: TGCGCCAGCAGCCAAGGAGGCCGGGATCAGCCCCAGCATTTT

v_call: TRBV2
cdr3_length: 17
d_call: .
j_call: TRBJ2-3
clone_size: .
cdr3_aa: CASSGLSGSKGTDTQYF
cdr3_nt: TGTGCCAGCAGTGGTTTATCCGGCTCTAAGGGCACAGATACGCAGTATTTT